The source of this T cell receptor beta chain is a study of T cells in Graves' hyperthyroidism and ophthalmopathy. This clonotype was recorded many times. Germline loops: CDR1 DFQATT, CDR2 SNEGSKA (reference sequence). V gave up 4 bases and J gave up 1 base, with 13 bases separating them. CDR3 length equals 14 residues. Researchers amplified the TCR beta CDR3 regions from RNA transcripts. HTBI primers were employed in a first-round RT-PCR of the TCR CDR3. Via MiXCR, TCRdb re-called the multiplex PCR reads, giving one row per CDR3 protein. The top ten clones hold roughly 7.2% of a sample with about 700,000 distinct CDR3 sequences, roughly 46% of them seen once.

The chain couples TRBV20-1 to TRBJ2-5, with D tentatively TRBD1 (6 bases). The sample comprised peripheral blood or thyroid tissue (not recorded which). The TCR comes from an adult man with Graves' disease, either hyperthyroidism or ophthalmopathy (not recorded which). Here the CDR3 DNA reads TGCAGTGCTACTGATCGGACAGTCCAAGAGACCCAGTACTTC. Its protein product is CSATDRTVQETQYF.